This entry lists 18 T cell receptor beta chains sequenced from one sample in a study of blood T cell repertoires in COVID-19. TCRdb's copy holds only in-frame clones and misses some; the assay was immunoSEQ multiplex PCR. The table lists 75,000 or so clones, roughly nine tenths of them singletons. The sequenced sample was peripheral blood. These TCRs come from a woman older than 75 with active or convalescent COVID-19.

This chain links TRBV2 with TRBJ1-1; TRBD1 might be the D (6 bases). CDR3 length: 15 amino acids. Per the germline V gene, CDR1 is SNHLY and CDR2 is FYNNEI. V lost 4 bases to trimming and J lost 1 base, with 13 bases between them. The CDR3 sequence: CASSARQAGNTEAFF. The CDR3 region has the DNA TGTGCCAGCAGTGCCAGACAGGCTGGGAACACTGAAGCTTTCTTT.

The chain uses TRBV19 and TRBJ2-5; D gene uncertain. CDR1 and CDR2 (germline): LNHDA, SQIVND (reference sequence). Trimming took off 5 bases at V and 0 bases at J, with 7 bases between the two ends. The CDR3 is 13 residues long. CDR3 sequence: CASSFRDQETQYF. The CDR3 DNA sequence: TGTGCCAGTAGTTTCCGGGACCAAGAGACCCAGTACTTC.

The chain recombines TRBV5-1 with TRBJ2-5; D is unresolved. The V gene lost 0 bases and the J gene lost 1 base, with 13 bases spanning the gap. Germline lookup yields CDR1 SGHRS and CDR2 YFSETQ. The CDR3 runs 16 residues. The CDR3 sequence: CASSLARGNIQETQYF. In nucleotides, the CDR3 is TGCGCCAGCAGCTTGGCCCGAGGTAACATCCAAGAGACCCAGTACTTC.

This clone was seen a single time. This chain links TRBV7-2 with TRBJ2-4; weak D call: TRBD1 (5 bases). The germline gives CDR1 SGHTA, CDR2 FQGNSA. CDR3 length: 14 amino acids. The ends were cut back, 2 bases at V and 4 bases at J, with 9 bases in the middle. In DNA form, the CDR3 reads TGTGCCAGCAGCTTACAGGGTACTAAAAACATTCAGTACTTC. Translating gives CASSLQGTKNIQYF.

The chain recombines TRBV18 with TRBJ1-1, with TRBD1 identical over 7 bases. CDR3 length: 16 amino acids. Germline V gene data show CDR1 as KGHSH and CDR2 as LQKENI. V lost 0 bases, J lost 0 bases, and 4 bases stayed unmatched. CDR3 coding DNA: TGTGCCAGCTCACCACCGGACAGGATCATGAACACTGAAGCTTTCTTT. Its protein product is CASSPPDRIMNTEAFF.

This clone was picked up one time. The rearrangement uses TRBV4-2 and TRBJ1-2, with 8 bases that match TRBD1. CDR3 length: 15 amino acids. CDR1 LGHNA and CDR2 YNFKEQ come from the germline V gene. The V and J ends lost 1 base and 3 bases, in that order; junction bases with no gene match: 4. The CDR3 DNA follows: TGTGCCAGCAGCCAAGTACCACAGGGGGACTATGGCTACACCTTC. Protein: CASSQVPQGDYGYTF.

This chain uses TRBV7-2 with TRBJ2-5; TRBD2 agrees at 7 bases. CDR3 length: 16 amino acids. V lost 5 bases to trimming and J lost 4 bases; unmatched junction nucleotides: 13. Germline-derived CDR1 and CDR2 are SGHTA and FQGNSA. The CDR3 spells CASSPPGVGGGETQYF. CDR3 nucleotide sequence: TGTGCCAGCAGCCCCCCTGGTGTGGGGGGGGGAGAGACCCAGTACTTC.

This clone was observed a few times. The same CDR3 is also encoded by other DNA sequences in this sample. The chain links TRBV27 to TRBJ2-7, with TRBD1 matching 10 bases. The V gene end was trimmed by 5 bases and the J gene end by 3 bases; junction bases not matched to a gene: 13. The CDR3 runs 17 residues. Germline V gene lookup returns CDR1 MNHEY and CDR2 SMNVEV (reference sequence). The CDR3 DNA reads as TGTGCCAGCAGTCCCTGGGGACCGGGACAGGGGAACTACGAGCAGTACTTC. Translated: CASSPWGPGQGNYEQYF.

This chain joins TRBV7-3 and TRBJ1-2; D is possibly TRBD1 (5 bases). Germline V gene data show CDR1 as SGHTA and CDR2 as FQGTGA. V lost 1 base and J lost 8, with 17 bases in between. CDR3 length: 15 residues. CDR3 coding DNA: TGTGCCAGCAGCTTAAATAGAGCGGGGACCGCCGGCTACACCTTC. It yields the protein CASSLNRAGTAGYTF. Complete variable domain (other parts from reference TRBV7-3 and TRBJ1-2): GAGVSQTPSNKVTEKGKYVELRCDPISGHTALYWYRQSLGQGPEFLIYFQGTGAADDSGLPNDRFFAVRPEGSVSTLKIQRTERGDSAVYLCASSLNRAGTAGYTFGSGTRLTVV.

CDR3 coding DNA: TGTGCCAGCAGCCTACTAGCGGTAAGATGGACAGATACGCAGTATTTT. It codes for CASSLLAVRWTDTQYF. The chain links TRBV6-9 to TRBJ2-3, with TRBD2 matching over 8 bases. The CDR3 is 16 amino acids. The trim removed 6 bases at V and 3 bases at J, leaving 11 bases unmatched. CDR1 and CDR2 (germline): MNHGY, SVAAGI.

J is TRBJ1-2 and V is TRBV4-1; 8 bases align to TRBD1. Trimming took 4 bases from V and 8 from J; bases not matched to a gene: 9. The CDR3 is 14 amino acids. CDR1 MGHRA and CDR2 YSYEKL come from the germline V gene. DNA of the CDR3: TGCGCCAGCAGCCCCCGGACAGGGAGCCAAGGCTACACCTTC. Protein product: CASSPRTGSQGYTF.

This chain links TRBV6-5 with TRBJ1-6; no clear D. Germline CDR1 MNHEY, CDR2 SVGAGI. Between the trimmed V and J ends, which lost 2 bases and 2 bases, there was a span of 7 bases. This CDR3 is 15 amino acids long. The CDR3 protein is CASSYQAPYNSPLHF. CDR3 coding DNA: TGTGCCAGCAGTTACCAGGCGCCCTATAATTCACCCCTCCACTTT.

This clone was picked up a small number of times. The chain is built from TRBV11-2 and TRBJ2-3; the D gene is possibly TRBD1 (6 bases). Between the trimmed V and J ends, which lost 2 bases and 7 bases, there was a span of 13 bases. Per germline, CDR1 SGHAT and CDR2 FQNNGV. This CDR3 contains 14 residues. The CDR3 spells CASSLLQGTYTQYF. The CDR3 bases are TGTGCCAGCAGCTTACTACAGGGCACCTATACGCAGTATTTT.

The CDR3 loop is CASSLRTGETQYF. In DNA form, the CDR3 reads TGTGCCAGCAGCCTAAGGACAGGAGAGACCCAGTACTTC. The chain employs TRBV5-6 and TRBJ2-5; 7 bases line up with TRBD1. This CDR3 comprises 13 residues. CDR1 and CDR2 (germline): SGHDT, YYEEEE. V lost 4 bases, J lost 4 bases, and 4 bases stayed unmatched.

The V call is TRBV7-9, the J call TRBJ2-4; 9 bases are shared with TRBD1. The CDR3 length is 14 residues. Trimming at V came to 1 base and at J to 7 bases, leaving 2 bases not matched to a gene. CDR1 SEHNR and CDR2 FQNEAQ come from the germline V gene (reference sequence). CDR3 DNA: TGTGCCAGCAGCTTAGGAGGGACAGGGAACATTCAGTACTTC. It codes for CASSLGGTGNIQYF.

V is TRBV19 and J is TRBJ1-6; 9 bases are a match to TRBD1. Germline assignment: CDR1 LNHDA and CDR2 SQIVND (reference sequence). V shed 6 bases and J 7 bases; nucleotides not matched to a gene: 4. This CDR3 is 14 amino acids long. This chain's CDR3 is CASSLQGANSPLHF. For the CDR3, the DNA is TGTGCCAGTAGCCTACAGGGGGCGAATTCACCCCTCCACTTT.

This rearrangement joins TRBV4-3 to TRBJ2-2, with TRBD1 as a possible D gene (5 bases). Germline CDR1 and CDR2: LGHNA and YSLEER. The CDR3 contains 17 residues. V was clipped by 1 base and J by 2 bases, with 14 bases between them. CDR3 DNA sequence: TGCGCCAGCAGCCAAGGGGGCTCGTGGACAAACACCGGGGAGCTGTTTTTT. Its protein product is CASSQGGSWTNTGELFF.

In its sample, this clone was seen once. V is TRBV29-1 and J is TRBJ2-7, with 7 bases that match TRBD1. Per germline, CDR1 SQVTM and CDR2 ANQGSEA. This CDR3 has 17 amino acids. Trimming took 4 bases from V and 2 from J; bases not matched to a gene: 17. CDR3 coding DNA: TGCAGCGTTGCCGAACAGACAGGGAGTAATCGGGCCTACGAGCAGTACTTC. As protein: CSVAEQTGSNRAYEQYF.